Listed below are T cell receptor beta chains from one sample, sequenced in a study of shared clonotypes between healthy human individuals. Some clones are missing from TCRdb's copy, which holds only in-frame ones; the method was immunoSEQ multiplex PCR. Counted here are some 450,000 clones, approximately 80% occurring once; the ten biggest clones make up approximately 12%. The sequenced material came from PBMCs. The receptors here all came from a woman aged 40 to 50 in good health. Some clones in this sample may be carry-over from other donors' samples. Both conserved end residues are part of each CDR3.

v_gene	len	j_gene	CDR3aa
TRBV7-9	16	TRBJ1-4	CASSLGRDRLYEKLFF
TRBV5-1	15	TRBJ2-3	CASSLGSPPTDTQYF
TRBV5-1	14	TRBJ2-1	CASSFFQREDEQFF
TRBV6-1	14	TRBJ1-1	CASSEQGADTEAFF
TRBV2	13	TRBJ1-4	CASRGQVGEKLFF
TRBV7-8	13	TRBJ2-2	CAGTFSNTGELFF
TRBV27	15	TRBJ2-7	CASSKSGQGFSEQYF
TRBV4-2	14	TRBJ2-1	CASNKGGGPNEQFF
TRBV28	13	TRBJ1-5	CASSVGTSAPQHF
TRBV30	11	TRBJ2-1	CAWSARSEQFF
TRBV5-4	13	TRBJ2-3	CASSLAGSDTQYF
TRBV5-4	16	TRBJ1-3	CASSVGAGTTGNTIYF
TRBV6-1	10	TRBJ1-2	CASWGYGYTF
TRBV5-1	15	TRBJ2-4	CASSLDPAAKNIQYF
TRBV27	16	TRBJ2-6	CASRGAGHSGANVLTF
TRBV28	16	TRBJ2-1	CAKNPSLWEGLDEQFF
TRBV2	14	TRBJ1-2	CASRATGGHYGYTF
TRBV7-3	17	TRBJ2-2	CASSPMNTGAPTGELFF
TRBV11-2	12	TRBJ2-2	CASSRNQGELFF
TRBV5-1	15	TRBJ1-5	CASSLGQSPNQPQHF
TRBV11-3	16	TRBJ2-2	CASSLATGTSTGELFF
TRBV7-9	11	TRBJ1-4	CASSLSEKLFF
TRBV5-5	15	TRBJ1-1	CASSSDRGRNTEAFF
TRBV29-1	13	TRBJ2-1	CSVVGLDANEQFF
TRBV4-2	16	TRBJ2-7	CASSQDGSGTPYEQYF
TRBV5-1	13	TRBJ2-1	CASSLDRIYEQFF
TRBV7-9	17	TRBJ2-2	CASSPGLADVNTGELFF